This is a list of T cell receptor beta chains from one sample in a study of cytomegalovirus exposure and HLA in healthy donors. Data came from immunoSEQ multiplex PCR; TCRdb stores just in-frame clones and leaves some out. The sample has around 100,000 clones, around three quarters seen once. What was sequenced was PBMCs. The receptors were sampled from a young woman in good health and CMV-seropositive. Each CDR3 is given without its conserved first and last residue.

ASSLGLAGGPPSYNEQF,TRBV7-6,TRBJ2-1,17
ASSPIGGDEQY,TRBV5-6,TRBJ2-7,11
ASSPQLAGPYEQY,TRBV5-1,TRBJ2-7,13
ASSSGLLAGARGETQY,TRBV2,TRBJ2-5,16
ASSQVSSGANVLT,TRBV4-2,TRBJ2-6,13
ASSLKSGVQETQY,TRBV5-6,TRBJ2-5,13
ASSDSRVEQY,TRBV2,TRBJ2-7,10
ASSLDRGHEQY,TRBV5-8,TRBJ2-7,11
ASSPQGSHYGYT,TRBV27,TRBJ1-2,12
ASTGGAGEY,TRBV6-5,TRBJ2-3,9
ASSLTGETGELF,TRBV7-3,TRBJ2-2,12
ASSRDRRYQETQY,TRBV2,TRBJ2-5,13
ASSQVPLGVSYNEQF,TRBV4-1,TRBJ2-1,15
ASSPRWQTSGANVLT,TRBV11-3,TRBJ2-6,15
ASSPTEGLQEKLF,TRBV18,TRBJ1-4,13
ASSSSYEQY,TRBV5-6,TRBJ2-7,9
ASSLGTLSPEAF,TRBV5-5,TRBJ1-1,12
AWSVDTVSNTIY,TRBV30,TRBJ1-3,12
ASSLHRGGANTGELF,TRBV7-3,TRBJ2-2,15
ASSLDTGGSYYGYT,TRBV5-6,TRBJ1-2,14
ASSSGTVRTDTQY,TRBV27,TRBJ2-3,13
ASGRRRQGRDEQY,TRBV2,TRBJ2-7,13
ASSLTGGSQPQH,TRBV6-5,TRBJ1-5,12
ASSPPRGAHNEQF,TRBV18,TRBJ2-1,13
ASSSTGHGDEQY,TRBV28,TRBJ2-7,12
ASSWDRDNQPQH,TRBV19,TRBJ1-5,12
ASSAGTAYEQY,TRBV5-1,TRBJ2-7,11
ASSFAGGSQETQY,TRBV5-1,TRBJ2-5,13
ATGGQTPYEQY,TRBV15,TRBJ2-7,11
ASSIREQETQY,TRBV19,TRBJ2-5,11
ASRTGPGNTIY,TRBV2,TRBJ1-3,11
ASSVQGLNEKLF,TRBV6-5,TRBJ1-4,12
ASSYLLQGDTDTQY,TRBV6-5,TRBJ2-3,14
ASSLFGGGTEAF,TRBV13,TRBJ1-1,12
AWTSGGREQY,TRBV30,TRBJ2-7,10
ASSFKVLAGGSYEQY,TRBV28,TRBJ2-7,15
ASSALEGQETQY,TRBV9,TRBJ2-5,12
ASSVDAGAADTQY,TRBV9,TRBJ2-3,13
AWTRNRDST,TRBV30,TRBJ1-1,9
ASSLSKGGQF,TRBV11-2,TRBJ2-1,10
ASKTVGTWGYT,TRBV2,TRBJ1-2,11
ASSPLTANYGYT,TRBV27,TRBJ1-2,12
ATSLYPSTELIGSPLH,TRBV7-9,TRBJ1-6,16
ASSLGRERGYNEQF,TRBV27,TRBJ2-1,14
ASSSRTGGNTEAF,TRBV6-6,TRBJ1-1,13
ASSTQVYNEQF,TRBV9,TRBJ2-1,11
ASSTSGSVEQF,TRBV7-3,TRBJ2-1,11
ASRFSGTLTDTQY,TRBV2,TRBJ2-3,13
ACTTNRQGPGTEAF,TRBV30,TRBJ1-1,14
ASSYSKTGTYEQY,TRBV6-5,TRBJ2-7,13
ASSPGIAGGPPEQF,TRBV4-1,TRBJ2-1,14
ASSESREETQY,TRBV10-1,TRBJ2-5,11
ASSQEVRSYGYT,TRBV4-2,TRBJ1-2,12
ASSTSRGTSLNTEAF,TRBV19,TRBJ1-1,15
ASSLSGSLHSYEQY,TRBV7-2,TRBJ2-7,14
ASSIAGTPNTEAF,TRBV19,TRBJ1-1,13
ASRTGTSGADEQY,TRBV6-1,TRBJ2-7,13
ASSQGHGDRVKTQY,TRBV4-1,TRBJ2-5,14
ASSPYTNEKLF,TRBV28,TRBJ1-4,11
AISGGRGYTDTQY,TRBV10-3,TRBJ2-3,13